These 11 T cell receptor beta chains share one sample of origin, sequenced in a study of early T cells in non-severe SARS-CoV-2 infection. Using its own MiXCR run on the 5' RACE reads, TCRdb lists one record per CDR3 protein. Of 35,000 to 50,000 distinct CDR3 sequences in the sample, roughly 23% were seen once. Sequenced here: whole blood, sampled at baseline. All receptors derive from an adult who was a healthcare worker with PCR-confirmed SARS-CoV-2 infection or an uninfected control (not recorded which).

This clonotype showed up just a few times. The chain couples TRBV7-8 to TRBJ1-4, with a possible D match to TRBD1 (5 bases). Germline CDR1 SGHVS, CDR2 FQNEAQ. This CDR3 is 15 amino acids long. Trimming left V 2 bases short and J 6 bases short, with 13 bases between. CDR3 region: CASSLLGGRDEKLFF. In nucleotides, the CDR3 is TGTGCCAGCAGCTTATTGGGGGGTAGAGATGAAAAACTGTTTTTT.

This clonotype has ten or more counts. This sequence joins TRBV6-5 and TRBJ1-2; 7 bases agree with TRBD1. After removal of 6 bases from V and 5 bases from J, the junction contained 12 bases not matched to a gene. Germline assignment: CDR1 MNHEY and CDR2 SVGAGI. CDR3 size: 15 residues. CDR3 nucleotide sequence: TGTGCCAGCAGGGAAAGTGACAGGGACAGTTATGGCTACACCTTC. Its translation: CASRESDRDSYGYTF.

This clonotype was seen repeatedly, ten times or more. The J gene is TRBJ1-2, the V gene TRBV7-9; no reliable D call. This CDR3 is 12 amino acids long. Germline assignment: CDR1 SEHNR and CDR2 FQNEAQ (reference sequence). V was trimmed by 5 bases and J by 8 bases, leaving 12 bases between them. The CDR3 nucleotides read TGTGCCAGCAGCCGGCCCTTGACGGGCTACACCTTC. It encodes CASSRPLTGYTF.

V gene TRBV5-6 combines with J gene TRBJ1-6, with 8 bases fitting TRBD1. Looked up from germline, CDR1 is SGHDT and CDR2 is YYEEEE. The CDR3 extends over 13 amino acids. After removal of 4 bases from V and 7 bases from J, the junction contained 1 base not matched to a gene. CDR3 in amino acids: CASSGTGNSPLHF. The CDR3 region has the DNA TGTGCCAGCAGCGGGACAGGCAATTCACCCCTCCACTTT. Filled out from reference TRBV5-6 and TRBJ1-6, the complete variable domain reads DAGVTQSPTHLIKTRGQQVTLRCSPKSGHDTVSWYQQALGQGPQFIFQYYEEEERQRGNFPDRFSGHQFPNYSSELNVNALLLGDSALYLCASSGTGNSPLHFGNGTRLTVT.

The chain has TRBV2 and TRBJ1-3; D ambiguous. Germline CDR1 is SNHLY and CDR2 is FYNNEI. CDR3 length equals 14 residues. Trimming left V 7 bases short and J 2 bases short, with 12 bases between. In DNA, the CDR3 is TGTGCCAGCACTGGGGAGGTCACTGGAAACACCATATATTTT. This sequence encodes CASTGEVTGNTIYF.

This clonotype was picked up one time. The CDR3 sequence is CASSYSEGGLYEQYF. The CDR3 bases are TGTGCCAGCAGTTACTCGGAGGGGGGGCTATACGAGCAGTACTTC. This sequence joins TRBV6-6 and TRBJ2-7, with D possibly matching TRBD2 (7 bases). The CDR3 consists of 15 residues. Germline V CDR1 and CDR2: MNHNY, SVGAGI (reference sequence). Trimming took 0 bases from V and 4 from J, leaving 13 bases between them.

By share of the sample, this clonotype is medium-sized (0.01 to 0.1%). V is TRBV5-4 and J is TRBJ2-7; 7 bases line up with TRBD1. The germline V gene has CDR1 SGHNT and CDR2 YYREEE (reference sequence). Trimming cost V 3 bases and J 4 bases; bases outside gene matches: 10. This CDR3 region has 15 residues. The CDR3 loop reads CASSWGQGGVYEQYF. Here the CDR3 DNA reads TGTGCCAGCAGCTGGGGACAAGGGGGCGTTTACGAGCAGTACTTC. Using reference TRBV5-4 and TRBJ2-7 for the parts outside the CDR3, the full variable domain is ETGVTQSPTHLIKTRGQQVTLRCSSQSGHNTVSWYQQALGQGPQFIFQYYREEENGRGNFPPRFSGLQFPNYSSELNVNALELDDSALYLCASSWGQGGVYEQYFGPGTRLTVT.

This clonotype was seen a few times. CDR3 nucleotides: TGTGCCACCACCTTCGACTTAGGGAGCTACGAGCAGTACTTC. It codes for CATTFDLGSYEQYF. This chain connects TRBV15 to TRBJ2-7; possibly TRBD2 for D (5 bases). The CDR3 is 14 residues long. The germline gives CDR1 LNHNV, CDR2 YYDKDF (reference sequence). V was trimmed by 7 bases and J by 3 bases, leaving 16 bases between them.

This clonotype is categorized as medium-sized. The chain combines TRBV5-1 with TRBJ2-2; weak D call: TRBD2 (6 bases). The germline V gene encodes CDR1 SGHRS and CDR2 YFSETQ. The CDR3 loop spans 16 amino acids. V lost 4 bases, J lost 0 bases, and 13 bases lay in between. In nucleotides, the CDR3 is TGCGCCAGCAGCCCGCGGGGCCAAGCGAACACCGGGGAGCTGTTTTTT. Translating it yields CASSPRGQANTGELFF.

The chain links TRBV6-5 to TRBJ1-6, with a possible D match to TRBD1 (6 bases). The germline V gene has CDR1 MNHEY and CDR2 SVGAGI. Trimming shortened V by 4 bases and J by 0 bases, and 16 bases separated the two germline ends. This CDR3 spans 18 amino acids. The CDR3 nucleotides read TGTGCCAGCAGTTGGGCCCAACAGGGCACCTCCTATAATTCACCCCTCCACTTT. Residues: CASSWAQQGTSYNSPLHF.

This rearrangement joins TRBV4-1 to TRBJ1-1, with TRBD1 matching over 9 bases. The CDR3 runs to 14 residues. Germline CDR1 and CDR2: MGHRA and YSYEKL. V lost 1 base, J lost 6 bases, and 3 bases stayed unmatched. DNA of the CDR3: TGCGCCAGCAGCCAAGTACAGGGGGCTCCTGAAGCTTTCTTT. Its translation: CASSQVQGAPEAFF.